Below, 27 T cell receptor beta chains from the same sample are listed, as sequenced in a study of shared clonotypes between healthy human individuals. Using immunoSEQ multiplex PCR, the repertoire was profiled, and TCRdb retains in-frame clones only, with some absent. Of 150,000 to 200,000 clones detected, 65% to 80% appear once; the ten largest clones hold less than 11%. Sequences were obtained from memory CD4+ T cells sorted from blood. Regarding subset: CD45RA-negative fraction. The receptors stem from a man aged 25-45 years in good health.

The rearrangement uses TRBV7-3 and TRBJ2-7, with D perhaps TRBD1 (6 bases). The CDR3 runs 14 residues. Germline values: CDR1 SGHTA, CDR2 FQGTGA. Trimming shortened V by 5 bases and J by 6 bases, and 17 bases separated the two germline ends. DNA for the CDR3: TGTGCCAGCAGCGAACAACAGGGTGAGGGCGAGCAGTACTTC. Translated: CASSEQQGEGEQYF.

V usage is TRBV5-1 and J usage is TRBJ2-3; 13 positions match TRBD2. This CDR3 contains 15 residues. V shed 4 bases and J 3 bases; nucleotides not matched to a gene: 2. The germline CDR1 and CDR2 sequences are SGHRS and YFSETQ. CDR3 residues: CASSVLAGGTDTQYF. The DNA for the CDR3 is TGCGCCAGCAGCGTACTAGCGGGAGGGACAGATACGCAGTATTTT. The full variable domain, its missing parts supplied by reference TRBV5-1 and TRBJ2-3, is KAGVTQTPRYLIKTRGQQVTLSCSPISGHRSVSWYQQTPGQGLQFLFEYFSETQRNKGNFPGRFSGRQFSNSRSEMNVSTLELGDSALYLCASSVLAGGTDTQYFGPGTRLTVL.

The rearrangement links TRBV19 to TRBJ2-1; tentatively, D is TRBD1 (6 bases). Germline V CDR1 and CDR2: LNHDA, SQIVND (reference sequence). Between the trimmed V and J ends, which lost 6 bases and 5 bases, there was a span of 14 bases. The CDR3 runs 14 residues. The CDR3 DNA follows: TGTGCCAGTAGGCTTACAGGGTTAGACAATGAGCAGTTCTTC. Its protein product is CASRLTGLDNEQFF.

The chain uses TRBV5-1 and TRBJ1-3; no clear D. Germline CDR1 is SGHRS and CDR2 is YFSETQ. V lost 6 bases to trimming and J lost 4 bases, with 5 bases between them. CDR3 length: 11 amino acids. The CDR3 loop is CASMGGNTIYF. The DNA for the CDR3 is TGCGCCAGCATGGGGGGAAACACCATATATTTT.

This clone has more than one count but fewer than ten. The CDR3: CSSRGPQETQYF. CDR3 in DNA: TGCAGCTCCAGGGGACCGCAAGAGACCCAGTACTTC. The chain uses TRBV29-1 and TRBJ2-5; the D gene is possibly TRBD1 (6 bases). The V end lost 8 bases, the J end lost 2 bases, and 12 bases lay between the germline ends. The CDR3 is made up of 12 amino acids. The germline V gene encodes CDR1 SQVTM and CDR2 ANQGSEA.

This clone has a handful of counts. The V call is TRBV10-3, the J call TRBJ1-2; D is ambiguous. Germline V gene data show CDR1 as ENHRY and CDR2 as SYGVKD. Trimming left V 7 bases short and J 4 bases short, with 13 bases between. The CDR3 totals 13 residues. The CDR3 nucleotides read TGTGCCATCACCCCAGACGGGAGCTATGGCTACACCTTC. Protein sequence: CAITPDGSYGYTF.

The chain recombines TRBV10-1 with TRBJ1-2; D gene unclear. Trimming took off 0 bases at V and 2 bases at J, with 4 bases between the two ends. CDR1 is WNHNN and CDR2 is SYGVQD in the germline V gene (reference sequence). This CDR3 has 13 amino acids. CDR3 amino acids: CASSESGNYGYTF. The CDR3 region has the DNA TGCGCCAGCAGTGAGTCAGGGAACTATGGCTACACCTTC.

The V gene is TRBV5-1, the J gene TRBJ2-5; 8 bases align to TRBD1. The CDR3 has 17 residues. Trimming took 0 bases from V and 4 from J; bases not matched to a gene: 11. The germline gives CDR1 SGHRS, CDR2 YFSETQ. CDR3 region: CASSLVAGGPRGETQYF. The CDR3 bases are TGCGCCAGCAGCTTGGTCGCAGGGGGCCCCCGGGGAGAGACCCAGTACTTC.

This clone was found once. The chain couples TRBV7-9 to TRBJ1-2; 10 bases are shared with TRBD1. J lost 6 bases, V lost 5 bases, and 9 bases had no gene match. Germline V lookup: CDR1 SEHNR, CDR2 FQNEAQ (reference sequence). The CDR3 length is 15 residues. DNA of the CDR3: TGTGCCAGCAGCGCCCTGACAGGGGGCGTGAATGGCTACACCTTC. Its translation: CASSALTGGVNGYTF.

This clone was detected many times. Other DNA sequences in the sample encode the same CDR3. CDR3 in DNA: TGCGCCAGCAGCCAAGGACTGCTAGGCAATGAGCAGTTCTTC. Its translation is CASSQGLLGNEQFF. V is TRBV4-1 and J is TRBJ2-1; no reliable D call. Trimming cost V 1 base and J 6 bases, with 10 bases left between them. The CDR3 sequence is 14 residues long. Germline-derived CDR1 and CDR2 are MGHRA and YSYEKL.

The chain couples TRBV11-3 to TRBJ2-7, with 7 bases identical to TRBD1. The CDR3 runs to 12 residues. Trimming cost V 3 bases and J 7 bases; bases outside gene matches: 3. The germline V gene has CDR1 SGHNT and CDR2 YENEEA. CDR3 protein: CASSFGQAEQYF. Here the CDR3 DNA reads TGTGCCAGCAGCTTCGGACAGGCTGAGCAGTACTTC.

The genes are TRBV7-3 and TRBJ2-5; no clear D gene. The ends were cut back, 3 bases at V and 5 bases at J, with 13 bases in the middle. CDR1 and CDR2 (germline): SGHTA, FQGTGA. This CDR3 contains 14 residues. The CDR3 DNA follows: TGTGCCAGCAGCTTGAAGGGATTCGGGGAGACCCAGTACTTC. Translation: CASSLKGFGETQYF.

The J gene is TRBJ1-4, the V gene TRBV19, with 11 bases lining up with TRBD1. V gave up 6 bases and J gave up 5 bases; unmatched junction bases: 11. Germline assignment: CDR1 LNHDA and CDR2 SQIVND (reference sequence). The CDR3 sequence is 17 residues long. Here the CDR3 DNA reads TGTGCCAGTAGCAGGACAGGGGGCGCGGGCCTAAATGAAAAACTGTTTTTT. This codes for CASSRTGGAGLNEKLFF.

The sample holds a few counts of this clone. This sequence joins TRBV5-1 and TRBJ2-7, with a tentative D call TRBD2 (6 bases). The V end lost 1 base, the J end lost 3 bases, and 11 bases lay between the germline ends. CDR1 is SGHRS and CDR2 is YFSETQ in the germline V gene. The CDR3 consists of 14 residues. CDR3 coding DNA: TGCGCCAGCAGCTTGTTGGAGGGAGACTACGAGCAGTACTTC. It is translated as CASSLLEGDYEQYF.

This clone is a singleton in its sample. The CDR3 nucleotides are TGTGCCTGCCCAAGCCCGGCAGGGGTCAATGAGCAGTTCTTC. Translation gives CACPSPAGVNEQFF. The chain joins TRBV30 to TRBJ2-1; D is possibly TRBD1 (6 bases). The V end lost 6 bases, the J end lost 6 bases, and 18 bases lay between the germline ends. The germline CDR1 and CDR2 sequences are GTSNPN and SVGIG (reference sequence). The CDR3 contains 14 residues.

The V and J genes are TRBV6-5 and TRBJ1-1, with 7 bases matching TRBD1. With 5 bases clipped from V and 2 bases from J, the junction kept 5 bases outside the gene matches. CDR1 and CDR2 (germline): MNHEY, SVGAGI. The CDR3 has 14 amino acids. Here the CDR3 reads CASSPRGRNTEAFF. CDR3 nucleotides: TGTGCCAGCAGTCCCAGGGGGAGAAACACTGAAGCTTTCTTT.

The chain joins TRBV7-9 to TRBJ2-7, with 9 bases identical to TRBD1. Trimming took 5 bases from V and 6 from J; bases not matched to a gene: 5. The CDR3 has 13 residues. Germline CDR1 is SEHNR and CDR2 is FQNEAQ (reference sequence). The CDR3 sequence is CASSNGQGREQYF. The CDR3 nucleotides are TGTGCCAGCAGCAACGGACAGGGGCGCGAGCAGTACTTC.

Of note for this clone: Different DNA sequences within this sample yield the same CDR3. The V gene is TRBV7-9, the J gene TRBJ2-2, with D possibly matching TRBD2 (5 bases). V was pared by 2 bases and J by 5 bases, with 6 bases between. This CDR3 has 13 amino acids. The germline gives CDR1 SEHNR, CDR2 FQNEAQ (reference sequence). This CDR3 reads CASSLRETGELFF. In DNA, the CDR3 is TGTGCCAGCAGCTTAAGGGAGACCGGGGAGCTGTTTTTT.

This clone was recorded only once. The chain links TRBV11-2 to TRBJ2-5, with a possible D match to TRBD1 (6 bases). V was shortened by 5 bases and J by 2 bases, with 21 bases between the two germline ends. The CDR3 sequence is 17 residues long. CDR1 and CDR2 from the germline V gene are SGHAT and FQNNGV. The CDR3 is CASSPPTGLPRQETQYF. CDR3 bases: TGTGCCAGCAGCCCCCCCACAGGGCTTCCAAGACAAGAGACCCAGTACTTC.

The chain carries TRBV6-9 and TRBJ1-1; D possibly corresponds to TRBD1 (5 bases). V dropped 6 bases and J dropped 3 bases, with 14 bases sitting between them. Germline V gene sequence: CDR1 MNHGY, CDR2 SVAAGI. The CDR3 sequence is 14 residues long. The CDR3 sequence: CASSKQAWDTEAFF. The CDR3 region has the DNA TGTGCCAGCAGCAAACAGGCCTGGGACACTGAAGCTTTCTTT.

This chain links TRBV28 with TRBJ1-5; 8 bases map to TRBD1. Germline CDR1 MDHEN, CDR2 SYDVKM. The CDR3 runs to 16 residues. V dropped 8 bases and J dropped 3; count of bases not matched to a gene: 12. Here the CDR3 DNA reads TGTGCCAGCCCATGGACAGGGATAGGGAACAATCAGCCCCAGCATTTT. It specifies CASPWTGIGNNQPQHF.

As regards this clone: This specimen includes other DNA sequences encoding the same CDR3. This chain joins TRBV6-1 and TRBJ2-3, with unresolved D. Between the trimmed V and J ends, which lost 6 bases and 1 base, there was a span of 2 bases. This CDR3 comprises 11 residues. Germline V CDR1 and CDR2: MNHNS, SASEGT. The CDR3, as DNA: TGTGCCAGCAGGGGCACAGATACGCAGTATTTT. Its protein is CASRGTDTQYF.

V is TRBV15 and J is TRBJ2-5; no firm D call. The CDR3 loop spans 14 amino acids. The germline V and J ends were trimmed by 0 bases and 9 bases, with 14 bases remaining between them. Germline loops: CDR1 LNHNV, CDR2 YYDKDF (reference sequence). The CDR3 sequence is CATSREGLLSAQYF. The CDR3 bases are TGTGCCACCAGCAGAGAAGGGCTACTTTCGGCCCAGTACTTC. Based on the CDR3 plus reference TRBV15 and TRBJ2-5, the full variable domain is DAMVIQNPRYQVTQFGKPVTLSCSQTLNHNVMYWYQQKSSQAPKLLFHYYDKDFNNEADTPDNFQSRRPNTSFCFLDIRSPGLGDTAMYLCATSREGLLSAQYFGPGTRLLVL.

The chain carries TRBV7-8 and TRBJ2-2, with TRBD1 as a possible D gene (5 bases). This CDR3 contains 13 residues. CDR1 is SGHVS and CDR2 is FQNEAQ in the germline V gene. Trimming removed 11 bases from V and 3 bases from J, with 13 bases in between. Written as DNA, the CDR3 is TGTGCCGGGGCAACGGGCCACACCGGGGAGCTGTTTTTT. Protein: CAGATGHTGELFF.

This chain uses TRBV7-2 with TRBJ2-1; no definite D call. Germline values: CDR1 SGHTA, CDR2 FQGNSA. CDR3 length equals 16 residues. Trimming shortened V by 9 bases and J by 2 bases, and 20 bases separated the two germline ends. CDR3 bases: TGTGCCAGTCTTTTAGGGCCTCGTTCGGCCTACAATGAGCAGTTCTTC. It is translated as CASLLGPRSAYNEQFF. The complete variable domain, with remaining parts taken from reference TRBV7-2 and TRBJ2-1, reads GAGVSQSPSNKVTEKGKDVELRCDPISGHTALYWYRQSLGQGLEFLIYFQGNSAPDKSGLPSDRFSAERTGGSVSTLTIQRTQQEDSAVYLCASLLGPRSAYNEQFFGPGTRLTVL.

The chain is built from TRBV29-1 and TRBJ2-3; 11 nucleotides line up with TRBD2. The germline CDR1 and CDR2 sequences are SQVTM and ANQGSEA. The CDR3 is 14 residues long. With V trimmed by 4 bases and J by 4 bases, 4 bases remained unmatched. The CDR3 nucleotides read TGCAGCGTTGTTAGCGGGAGGGGCGCAGATACGCAGTATTTT. Amino acids: CSVVSGRGADTQYF.

The chain employs TRBV6-6 and TRBJ1-1; D possibly corresponds to TRBD1 (6 bases). The length of the CDR3 is 14 residues. The V and J ends lost 2 bases and 1 base respectively, with 8 bases between them. Germline V gene sequence: CDR1 MNHNY, CDR2 SVGAGI (reference sequence). DNA for the CDR3: TGTGCCAGCAGTTACGAGGGGGGGAACACTGAAGCTTTCTTT. The encoded protein is CASSYEGGNTEAFF.